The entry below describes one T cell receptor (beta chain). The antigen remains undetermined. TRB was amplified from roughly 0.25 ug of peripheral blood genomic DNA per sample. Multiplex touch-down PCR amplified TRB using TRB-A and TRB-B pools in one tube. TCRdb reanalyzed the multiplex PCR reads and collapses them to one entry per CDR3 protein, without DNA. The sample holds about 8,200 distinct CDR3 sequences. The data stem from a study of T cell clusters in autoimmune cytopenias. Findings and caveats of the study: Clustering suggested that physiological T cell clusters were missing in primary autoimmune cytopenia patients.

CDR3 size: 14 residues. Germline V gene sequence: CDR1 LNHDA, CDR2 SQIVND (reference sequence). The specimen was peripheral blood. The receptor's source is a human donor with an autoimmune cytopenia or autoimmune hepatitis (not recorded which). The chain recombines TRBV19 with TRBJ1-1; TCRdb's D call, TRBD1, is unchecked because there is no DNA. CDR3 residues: CASRKQAANTEAFF. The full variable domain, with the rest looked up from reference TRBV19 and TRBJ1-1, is DGGITQSPKYLFRKEGQNVTLSCEQNLNHDAMYWYRQDPGQGLRLIYYSQIVNDFQKGDIAEGYSVSREKKESFPLTVTSAQKNPTAFYLCASRKQAANTEAFFGQGTRLTVV.